Below, 21 T cell receptor beta chains from the same sample are listed, as sequenced in a study of T-cell memory formation after mild COVID-19. TCRdb recomputed calls from the 5' RACE reads with MiXCR, one row per CDR3 protein. The table shows more than 150,000 distinct CDR3 sequences, with less than 20% occurring only once. Material: PBMCs or a T cell subset sorted from them (not recorded which). These receptor sequences come from a man aged 18 to 29 who had mild COVID-19 (a few samples of this study predate the infection). Cell type and time point are not known.

CDR3 sequence: CASSPGGTGPLPEAFF. CDR3 DNA sequence: TGTGCCAGCAGCCCGGGGGGGACCGGACCTCTCCCTGAAGCTTTCTTT. The rearrangement links TRBV5-4 to TRBJ1-1; D may be TRBD1 (5 bases). From germline, CDR1 is SGHNT and CDR2 YYREEE (reference sequence). V was trimmed by 4 bases and J by 6 bases, leaving 22 bases between them. The CDR3 contains 16 residues.

This sequence joins TRBV28 and TRBJ1-2; TRBD1 aligns across 8 bases. CDR3 length: 15 amino acids. V shed 6 bases and J 5 bases; nucleotides not matched to a gene: 11. Germline V gene data show CDR1 as MDHEN and CDR2 as SYDVKM. CDR3 sequence: CASSPGQGTTYGYTF. CDR3 coding DNA: TGTGCCAGCAGCCCCGGACAGGGAACGACATATGGCTACACCTTC.

This rearrangement joins TRBV4-1 to TRBJ2-3; D is unresolved. This CDR3 is 14 amino acids long. Germline V CDR1 and CDR2: MGHRA, YSYEKL. V was clipped by 1 base and J by 8 bases, with 13 bases between them. CDR3 DNA: TGCGCCAGCAGCCAAGTTTCCAGGTTAGGTACGCAGTATTTT. Its translation: CASSQVSRLGTQYF.

This clonotype was seen a few times. V is TRBV7-3 and J is TRBJ2-7, with D perhaps TRBD2 (6 bases). The germline V gene has CDR1 SGHTA and CDR2 FQGTGA. CDR3 length: 13 residues. V shed 5 bases and J shed 7 bases, with 15 bases lying between them. The CDR3 bases are TGTGCCAGCAGCCCGCGGGGTACTTTGGAGCAGTACTTC. This translates into CASSPRGTLEQYF.

This clonotype was observed a handful of times. V is TRBV20-1 and J is TRBJ2-7, with 7 bases that match TRBD1. Germline CDR1 is DFQATT and CDR2 is SNEGSKA (reference sequence). Germline trimming cut 3 bases from V and 2 bases from J; bases unmatched to any gene: 4. The CDR3 consists of 13 residues. This chain's CDR3 is CSASRTGTYEQYV. DNA of the CDR3: TGCAGTGCTAGCCGGACAGGAACCTACGAGCAGTACGTC.

CDR3 residues: CATMGQGRRGVYEQFF. The CDR3 DNA reads TGTGCCACCATGGGGCAGGGCAGACGGGGGGTCTATGAGCAGTTCTTC. The rearrangement joins TRBV24-1 to TRBJ2-1, with 7 positions matching TRBD2. CDR1 KGHDR and CDR2 SFDVKD come from the germline V gene. Losses at the gene ends were 8 bases for V and 8 bases for J; bases not matched to a gene: 17. This CDR3 is built from 16 residues.

This clonotype appeared a few times. The chain joins TRBV10-3 to TRBJ1-1, with D uncertain. The CDR3 spans 13 residues. Trimming removed 2 bases at V and 5 bases at J, with 9 bases between. Germline V CDR1 and CDR2: ENHRY, SYGVKD. CDR3: CAISELRTTEAFF. The CDR3 DNA is TGTGCCATCAGTGAGCTGCGAACAACTGAAGCTTTCTTT.

The chain uses TRBV4-3 and TRBJ1-2; D possibly corresponds to TRBD1 (5 bases). Per germline, CDR1 LGHNA and CDR2 YSLEER. V was clipped by 0 bases and J by 5 bases, with 10 bases between them. The CDR3 runs to 14 residues. This chain's CDR3 is CASSQDQGPYGYTF. CDR3 bases: TGCGCCAGCAGCCAAGATCAGGGACCTTATGGCTACACCTTC.

The sample holds a few counts of this clonotype. The junction departs from germline at one end; a sequencing error may be responsible. This chain uses TRBV4-1 with TRBJ2-3; 10 bases map to TRBD2. Per the germline V gene, CDR1 is MGHRA and CDR2 is YSYEKL. The CDR3 extends over 18 amino acids. Here the CDR3 DNA reads TGCGCCAGCAGTCAAGTCCCTAGCGGGGGAGCTAGCACAGATACGCAGTATTTT. Protein sequence: CASSQVPSGGASTDTQYF.

The chain employs TRBV4-3 and TRBJ1-2; D remains unclear. V was trimmed by 0 bases and J by 4 bases, leaving 9 bases between them. This CDR3 is built from 14 residues. Germline V lookup: CDR1 LGHNA, CDR2 YSLEER. This CDR3 reads CASSQETATYGYTF. The CDR3 nucleotides read TGCGCCAGCAGCCAAGAAACAGCGACCTATGGCTACACCTTC.

The CDR3 protein is CSAPMTGRYGYTF. In nucleotides, the CDR3 is TGCAGTGCTCCTATGACAGGGCGCTATGGCTACACCTTC. The chain joins TRBV20-1 to TRBJ1-2, with TRBD1 matching 7 bases. With 5 bases clipped from V and 4 bases from J, the junction kept 7 bases outside the gene matches. CDR3 length: 13 amino acids. Germline-derived CDR1 and CDR2 are DFQATT and SNEGSKA (reference sequence).

The sample holds a few counts of this clonotype. The rearrangement joins TRBV9 to TRBJ2-3, with a possible D match to TRBD1 (5 bases). CDR3 length equals 15 residues. Germline loops: CDR1 SGDLS, CDR2 YYNGEE. The germline V and J ends were trimmed by 4 bases and 2 bases, with 14 bases remaining between them. CDR3 DNA sequence: TGTGCCAGCAGCCAGTCAGGGCTTAACACAGATACGCAGTATTTT. Amino acids: CASSQSGLNTDTQYF. The full variable domain, in which reference TRBV9 and TRBJ2-3 provide the parts outside the CDR3, is DSGVTQTPKHLITATGQRVTLRCSPRSGDLSVYWYQQSLDQGLQFLIQYYNGEERAKGNILERFSAQQFPDLHSELNLSSLELGDSALYFCASSQSGLNTDTQYFGPGTRLTVL.

Points on this clonotype: Since the CDR3 does not end with the conserved phenylalanine or tryptophan, this likely comes from a read error. V and J are TRBV6-5 and TRBJ1-3, with 7 bases that match TRBD1. This CDR3 is 16 amino acids long. J gave up 4 bases and V 2 bases, and 8 bases lay outside the gene matches. CDR1 is MNHEY and CDR2 is SVGAGI in the germline V gene. The CDR3 DNA is TGTGCCAGCAGTTACCGGGAACCGGGACAGGGAAACACCATATATATT. It yields the protein CASSYREPGQGNTIYI.

This clonotype was detected a few times. This chain links TRBV7-3 with TRBJ2-2; D is uncertain. Trimming removed 5 bases at V and 5 bases at J, with 15 bases between. Germline lookup yields CDR1 SGHTA and CDR2 FQGTGA. The CDR3 length is 15 residues. CDR3 residues: CASSPNSWGTGELFF. The CDR3 region has the DNA TGTGCCAGCAGCCCCAACAGTTGGGGTACCGGGGAGCTGTTTTTT.

This clonotype has only a few counts. This sequence joins TRBV4-3 and TRBJ2-2; D is unresolved. Germline CDR1 is LGHNA and CDR2 is YSLEER. The CDR3 contains 15 residues. The V gene lost 4 bases and the J gene lost 4 bases, with 13 bases spanning the gap. In DNA, the CDR3 is TGCGCCAGCAGCCGTTCGTGGCAACTCACCGGGGAGCTGTTTTTT. Amino acid sequence: CASSRSWQLTGELFF.

This clonotype was seen at least ten times. The chain is built from TRBV18 and TRBJ2-1; TRBD1 matches 8 bases. Trimming cost V 3 bases and J 4 bases; bases outside gene matches: 2. Germline V gives CDR1 KGHSH, CDR2 LQKENI. The CDR3 covers 14 residues. CDR3 sequence reads: CASSPGTGYNEQFF. Written as DNA, the CDR3 is TGTGCCAGCTCACCCGGGACAGGATACAATGAGCAGTTCTTC. The whole variable domain, filled in from reference TRBV18 and TRBJ2-1, reads NAGVMQNPRHLVRRRGQEARLRCSPMKGHSHVYWYRQLPEEGLKFMVYLQKENIIDESGMPKERFSAEFPKEGPSILRIQQVVRGDSAAYFCASSPGTGYNEQFFGPGTRLTVL.

This clonotype was seen a handful of times. V and J are TRBV2 and TRBJ2-5; D gene unclear. Trimming cost V 2 bases and J 4 bases, with 2 bases left between them. Germline V CDR1 and CDR2: SNHLY, FYNNEI. The CDR3 is made up of 11 amino acids. The CDR3 nucleotides read TGTGCCAGCAGTGAATCAGAGACCCAGTACTTC. The encoded protein is CASSESETQYF.

The sample holds a few counts of this clonotype. The chain uses TRBV7-9 and TRBJ1-1; tentatively, D is TRBD1 (5 bases). The CDR3 totals 15 residues. The ends were cut back, 4 bases at V and 0 bases at J, with 12 bases in the middle. Germline lookup yields CDR1 SEHNR and CDR2 FQNEAQ (reference sequence). The CDR3 sequence is CASSWGGILNTEAFF. The CDR3 bases are TGTGCCAGCAGCTGGGGGGGGATATTGAACACTGAAGCTTTCTTT.

The V call is TRBV12-3 or TRBV12-4, the J call TRBJ2-7; D tentatively fits TRBD1 or TRBD2 (5 bases each). This CDR3 is built from 14 residues. V was trimmed by 3 bases and J by 6 bases, leaving 15 bases between them. The CDR3 protein is CASSFRDGPREQYF. In DNA, the CDR3 is TGTGCCAGCAGTTTTCGGGACGGGCCCCGCGAGCAGTACTTC.

The sample holds a few counts of this clonotype. The V gene is TRBV20-1, the J gene TRBJ1-4, with D perhaps TRBD1 (5 bases). Germline loops: CDR1 DFQATT, CDR2 SNEGSKA (reference sequence). The CDR3 has 15 amino acids. V dropped 0 bases and J dropped 4 bases, with 12 bases sitting between them. CDR3 in amino acids: CSARDGTGFNEKLFF. CDR3 nucleotide sequence: TGCAGTGCTAGAGATGGGACGGGCTTTAATGAAAAACTGTTTTTT.

This clonotype was counted between two and nine times. The gene calls are TRBV18 and TRBJ2-5, with D perhaps given as TRBD1 or TRBD2 (5 bases each). The V end lost 2 bases, the J end lost 7 bases, and 11 bases lay between the germline ends. The CDR3 has 13 residues. CDR1 and CDR2 (germline): KGHSH, LQKENI. The DNA for the CDR3 is TGTGCCAGCTCACCATCGGGGCAGGTGACCCAGTACTTC. Translated, it gives CASSPSGQVTQYF.